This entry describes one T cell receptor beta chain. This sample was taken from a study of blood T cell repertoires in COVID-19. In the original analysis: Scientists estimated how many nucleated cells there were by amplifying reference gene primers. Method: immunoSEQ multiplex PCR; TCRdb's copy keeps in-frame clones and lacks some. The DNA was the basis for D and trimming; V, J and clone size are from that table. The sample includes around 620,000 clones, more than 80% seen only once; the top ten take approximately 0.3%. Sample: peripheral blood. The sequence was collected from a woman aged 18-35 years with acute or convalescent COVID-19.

The CDR3 nucleotides read TGTGCCAGCAGTTCCCTCGGGGGCTATGGCTACACCTTC. This translates into CASSSLGGYGYTF. The V gene is TRBV6-5, the J gene TRBJ1-2, with D possibly being TRBD1 (5 bases). CDR1 and CDR2 from the germline V gene are MNHEY and SVGAGI. V lost 4 bases and J lost 4, with 10 bases in between. The CDR3 contains 13 residues.